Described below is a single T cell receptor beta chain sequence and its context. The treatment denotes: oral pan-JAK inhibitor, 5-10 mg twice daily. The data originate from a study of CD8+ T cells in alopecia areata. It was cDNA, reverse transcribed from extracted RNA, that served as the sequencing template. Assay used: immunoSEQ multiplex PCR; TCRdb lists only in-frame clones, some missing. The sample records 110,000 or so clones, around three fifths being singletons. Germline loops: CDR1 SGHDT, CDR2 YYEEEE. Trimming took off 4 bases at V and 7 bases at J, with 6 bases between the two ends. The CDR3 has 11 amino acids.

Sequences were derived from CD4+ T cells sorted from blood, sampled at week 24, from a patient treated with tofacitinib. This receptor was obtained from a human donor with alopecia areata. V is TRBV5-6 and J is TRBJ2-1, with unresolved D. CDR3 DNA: TGTGCCAGCAGCCGAGAGAATGAGCAGTTCTTC. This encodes CASSRENEQFF.